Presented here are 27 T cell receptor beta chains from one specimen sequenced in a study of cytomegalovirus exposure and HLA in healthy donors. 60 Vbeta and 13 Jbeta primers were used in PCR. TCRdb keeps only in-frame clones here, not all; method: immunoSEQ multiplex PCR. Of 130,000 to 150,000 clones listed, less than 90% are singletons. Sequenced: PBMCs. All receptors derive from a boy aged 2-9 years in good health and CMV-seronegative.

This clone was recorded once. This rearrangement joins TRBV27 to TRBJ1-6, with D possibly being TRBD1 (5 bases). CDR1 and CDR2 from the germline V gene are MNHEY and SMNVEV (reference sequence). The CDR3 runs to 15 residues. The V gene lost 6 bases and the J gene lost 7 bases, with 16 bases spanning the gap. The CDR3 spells CASRLLRGSNSPLHF. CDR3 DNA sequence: TGTGCCAGCAGACTACTGCGGGGGTCGAATTCACCCCTCCACTTT.

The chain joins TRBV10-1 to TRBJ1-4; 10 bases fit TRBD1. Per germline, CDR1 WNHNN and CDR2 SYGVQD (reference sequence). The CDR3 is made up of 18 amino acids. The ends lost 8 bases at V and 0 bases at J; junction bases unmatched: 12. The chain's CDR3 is CASLGGTGVGATNEKLFF. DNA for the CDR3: TGCGCCAGCCTGGGCGGGACAGGGGTAGGCGCAACTAATGAAAAACTGTTTTTT.

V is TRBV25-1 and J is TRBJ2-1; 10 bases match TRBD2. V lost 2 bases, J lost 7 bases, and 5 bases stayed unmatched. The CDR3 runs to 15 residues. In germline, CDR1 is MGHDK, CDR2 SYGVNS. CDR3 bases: TGTGCCAGCAGTGAAATTAGCGGGAGGTCGAATGAGCAGTTCTTC. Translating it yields CASSEISGRSNEQFF.

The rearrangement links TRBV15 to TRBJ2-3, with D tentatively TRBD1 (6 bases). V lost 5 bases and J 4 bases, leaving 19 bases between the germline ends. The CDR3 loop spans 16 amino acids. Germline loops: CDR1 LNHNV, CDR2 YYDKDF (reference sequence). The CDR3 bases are TGTGCCACCAGCGGATCCCAGGGGCTCCGGCCAGATACGCAGTATTTT. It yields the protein CATSGSQGLRPDTQYF.

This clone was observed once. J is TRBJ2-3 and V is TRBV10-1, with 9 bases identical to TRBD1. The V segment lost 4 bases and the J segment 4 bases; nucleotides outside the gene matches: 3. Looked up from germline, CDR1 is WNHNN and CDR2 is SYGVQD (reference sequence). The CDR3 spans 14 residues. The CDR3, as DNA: TGCGCCAGCAGTGTAGACAGGGGGGCAGATACGCAGTATTTT. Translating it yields CASSVDRGADTQYF.

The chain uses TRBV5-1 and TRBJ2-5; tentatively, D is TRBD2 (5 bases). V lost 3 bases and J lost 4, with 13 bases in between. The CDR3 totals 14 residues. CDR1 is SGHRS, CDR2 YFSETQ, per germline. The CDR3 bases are TGCGCCAGCAGCTGGAGGACGGATGGAGAGACCCAGTACTTC. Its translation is CASSWRTDGETQYF.

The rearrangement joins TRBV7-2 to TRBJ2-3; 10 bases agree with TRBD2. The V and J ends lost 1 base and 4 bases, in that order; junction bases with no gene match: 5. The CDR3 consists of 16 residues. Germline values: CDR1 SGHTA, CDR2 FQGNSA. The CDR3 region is CASSLVRLAGADTQYF. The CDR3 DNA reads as TGTGCCAGCAGCTTAGTGAGACTAGCGGGTGCAGATACGCAGTATTTT.

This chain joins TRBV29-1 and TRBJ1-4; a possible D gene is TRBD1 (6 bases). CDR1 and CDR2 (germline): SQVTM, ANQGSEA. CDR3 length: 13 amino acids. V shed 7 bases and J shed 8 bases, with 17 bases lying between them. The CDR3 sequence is CSALQGTREKLFF. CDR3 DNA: TGCAGCGCGCTACAGGGTACAAGGGAAAAACTGTTTTTT.

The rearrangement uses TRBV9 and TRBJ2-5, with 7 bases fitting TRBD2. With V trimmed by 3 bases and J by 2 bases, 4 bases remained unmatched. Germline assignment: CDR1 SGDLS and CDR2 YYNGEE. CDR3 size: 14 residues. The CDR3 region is CASSALGGQETQYF. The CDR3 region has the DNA TGTGCCAGCAGCGCCTTGGGGGGGCAAGAGACCCAGTACTTC.

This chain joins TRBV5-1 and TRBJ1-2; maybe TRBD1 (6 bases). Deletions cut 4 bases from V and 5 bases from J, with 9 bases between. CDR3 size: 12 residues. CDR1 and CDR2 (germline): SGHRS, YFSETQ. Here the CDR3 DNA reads TGCGCCAGCAGCGTGGACAGTTATGGCTACACCTTC. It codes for CASSVDSYGYTF.

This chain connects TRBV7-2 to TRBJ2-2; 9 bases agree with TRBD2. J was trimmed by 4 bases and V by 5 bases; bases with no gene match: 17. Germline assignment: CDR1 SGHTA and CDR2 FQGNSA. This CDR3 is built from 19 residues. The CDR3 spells CASSPLRVWSGGFTGELFF. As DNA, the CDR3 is TGTGCCAGCAGCCCTCTCCGGGTTTGGAGCGGGGGGTTCACCGGGGAGCTGTTTTTT.

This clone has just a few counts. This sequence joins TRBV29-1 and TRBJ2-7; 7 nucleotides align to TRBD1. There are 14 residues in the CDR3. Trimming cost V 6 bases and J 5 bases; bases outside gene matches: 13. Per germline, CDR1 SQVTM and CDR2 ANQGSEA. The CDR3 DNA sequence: TGCAGCGTACCTAAGGAAGGGGACAGCAACGAGCAGTACTTC. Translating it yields CSVPKEGDSNEQYF.

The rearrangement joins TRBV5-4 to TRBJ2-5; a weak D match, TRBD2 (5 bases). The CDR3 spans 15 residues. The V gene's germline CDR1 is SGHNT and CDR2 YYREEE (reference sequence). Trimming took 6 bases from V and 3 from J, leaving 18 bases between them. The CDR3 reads CASNWEMGGEETQYF. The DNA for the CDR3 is TGTGCCAGCAACTGGGAGATGGGCGGAGAAGAGACCCAGTACTTC.

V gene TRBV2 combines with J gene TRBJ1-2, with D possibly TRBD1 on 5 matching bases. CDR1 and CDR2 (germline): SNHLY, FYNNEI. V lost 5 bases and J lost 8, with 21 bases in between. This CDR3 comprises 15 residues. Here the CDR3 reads CASSTGGGPSRGYTF. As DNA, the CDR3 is TGTGCCAGCAGTACCGGGGGAGGGCCGTCGAGAGGCTACACCTTC.

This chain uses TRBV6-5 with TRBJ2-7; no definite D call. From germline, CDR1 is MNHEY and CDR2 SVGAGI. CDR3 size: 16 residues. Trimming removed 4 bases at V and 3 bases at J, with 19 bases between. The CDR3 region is CASSLVSSFPGYEQYF. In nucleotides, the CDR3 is TGTGCCAGCAGTTTAGTGTCTTCTTTCCCCGGCTACGAGCAGTACTTC.

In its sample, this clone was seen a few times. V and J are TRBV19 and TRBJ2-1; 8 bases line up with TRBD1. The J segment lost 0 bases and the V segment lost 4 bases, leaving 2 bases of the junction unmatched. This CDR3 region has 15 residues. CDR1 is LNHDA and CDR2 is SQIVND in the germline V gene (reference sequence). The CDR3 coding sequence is TGTGCCAGTAGTAGCGACAGGGGCTCCTACAATGAGCAGTTCTTC. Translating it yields CASSSDRGSYNEQFF.

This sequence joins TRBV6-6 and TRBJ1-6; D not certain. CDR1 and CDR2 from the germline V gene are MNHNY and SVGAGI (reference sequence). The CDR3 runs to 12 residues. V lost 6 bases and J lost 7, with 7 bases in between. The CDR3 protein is CASREKNSPLHF. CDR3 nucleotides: TGTGCCAGCAGGGAGAAAAATTCACCCCTCCACTTT.

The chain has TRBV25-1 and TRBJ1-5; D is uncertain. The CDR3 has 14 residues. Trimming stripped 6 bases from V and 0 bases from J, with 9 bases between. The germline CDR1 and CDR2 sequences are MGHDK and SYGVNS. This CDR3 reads CASSGRNSNQPQHF. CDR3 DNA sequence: TGTGCCAGCAGCGGGAGGAATAGCAATCAGCCCCAGCATTTT.

CDR3 sequence: CASSPQRTGAYEQYF. The CDR3 DNA reads as TGTGCCAGCTCACCTCAGCGGACAGGGGCATACGAGCAGTACTTC. This chain uses TRBV18 with TRBJ2-7; 9 bases agree with TRBD1. The ends lost 3 bases at V and 4 bases at J; junction bases unmatched: 7. Per the germline V gene, CDR1 is KGHSH and CDR2 is LQKENI. This CDR3 is built from 15 residues.

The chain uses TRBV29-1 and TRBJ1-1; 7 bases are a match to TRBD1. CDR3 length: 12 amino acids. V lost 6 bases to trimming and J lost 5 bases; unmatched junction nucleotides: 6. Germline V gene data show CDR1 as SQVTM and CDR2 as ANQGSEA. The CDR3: CSVDRESTEAFF. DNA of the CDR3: TGCAGCGTCGACAGGGAATCAACTGAAGCTTTCTTT.

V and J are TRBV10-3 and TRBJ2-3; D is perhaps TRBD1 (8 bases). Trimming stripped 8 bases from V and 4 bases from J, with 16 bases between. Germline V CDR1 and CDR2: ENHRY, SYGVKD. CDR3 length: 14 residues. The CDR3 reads CAIGVTGGADTQYF. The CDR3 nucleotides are TGTGCCATCGGGGTCACAGGGGGGGCAGATACGCAGTATTTT.

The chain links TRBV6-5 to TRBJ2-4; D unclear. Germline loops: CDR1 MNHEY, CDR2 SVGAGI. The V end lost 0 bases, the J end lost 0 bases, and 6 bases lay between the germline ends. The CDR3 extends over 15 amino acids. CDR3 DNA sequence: TGTGCCAGCAGTTACTCGTCCATAGCCAAAAACATTCAGTACTTC. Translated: CASSYSSIAKNIQYF.

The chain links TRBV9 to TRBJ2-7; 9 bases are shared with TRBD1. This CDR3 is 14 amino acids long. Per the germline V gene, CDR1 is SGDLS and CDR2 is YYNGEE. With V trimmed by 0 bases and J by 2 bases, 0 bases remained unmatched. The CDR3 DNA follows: TGTGCCAGCAGCGTAGGACAGGGGGCCTACGAGCAGTACTTC. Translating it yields CASSVGQGAYEQYF.

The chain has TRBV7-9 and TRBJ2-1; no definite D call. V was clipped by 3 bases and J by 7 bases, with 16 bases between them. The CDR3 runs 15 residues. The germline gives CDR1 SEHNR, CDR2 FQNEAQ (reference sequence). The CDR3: CASSFLETPANEQFF. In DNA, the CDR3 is TGTGCCAGCAGCTTCCTCGAGACACCGGCGAATGAGCAGTTCTTC.

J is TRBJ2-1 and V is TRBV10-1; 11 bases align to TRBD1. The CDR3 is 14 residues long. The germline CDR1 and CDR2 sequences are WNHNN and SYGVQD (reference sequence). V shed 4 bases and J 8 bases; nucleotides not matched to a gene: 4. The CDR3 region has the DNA TGCGCCAGCAGTGGGACAGGGGGCTTTGATGAGCAGTTCTTC. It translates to CASSGTGGFDEQFF.

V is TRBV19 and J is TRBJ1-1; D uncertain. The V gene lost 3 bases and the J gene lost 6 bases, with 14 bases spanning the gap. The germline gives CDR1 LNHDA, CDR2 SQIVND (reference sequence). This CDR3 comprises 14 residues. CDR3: CASSMSQRHPEAFF. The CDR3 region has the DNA TGTGCCAGTAGTATGAGTCAGCGGCACCCTGAAGCTTTCTTT.

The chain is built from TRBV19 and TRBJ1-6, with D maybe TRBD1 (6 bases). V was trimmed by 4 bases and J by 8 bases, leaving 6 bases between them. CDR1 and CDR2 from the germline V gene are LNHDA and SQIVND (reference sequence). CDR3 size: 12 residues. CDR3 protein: CASSRQDSPLHF. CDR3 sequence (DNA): TGTGCCAGTAGTAGACAGGATTCACCCCTCCACTTT.